These T cell receptor beta chains were read from a single sample in a study of post-analysis software for immune sequencing data. TCRdb reprocessed the PCR reads with MiXCR, giving one entry per CDR3 protein. The sample consists of about 770,000 distinct CDR3 sequences, about 45% of them appearing once. The source material was blood. These receptors were taken from a girl aged 10-17 years with multiple sclerosis. Each CDR3 is given with its conserved first and last residue. Each record gives: CDR3 protein, CDR3 DNA, clone size, V gene, D gene, J gene. A D gene is named only where the DNA matches it firmly. Not all rows give a size; the values are once, few, many and, for expanded clones, a class.

CDR3aa: CASSQELVSEQYF
CDR3nt: TGTGCCAGCAGCCAAGAATTGGTTTCCGAGCAGTACTTC
abundance: few
v_gene: TRBV14
d_gene: -
j_gene: TRBJ2-7

CDR3aa: CSAPTPPDTQYF
CDR3nt: TGCAGTGCTCCCACCCCCCCAGATACGCAGTATTTT
abundance: few
v_gene: TRBV20-1
d_gene: -
j_gene: TRBJ2-3

CDR3aa: CASSGTSGSYNEQFF
CDR3nt: TGTGCCAGCAGCGGGACTAGCGGGAGTTACAATGAGCAGTTCTTC
abundance: many
v_gene: TRBV6-5
d_gene: TRBD2
j_gene: TRBJ2-1

CDR3aa: CASSPPDGDWNTEAFF
CDR3nt: TGTGCCAGCAGCCCCCCCGACGGTGACTGGAACACTGAAGCTTTCTTT
abundance: -
v_gene: TRBV9
d_gene: -
j_gene: TRBJ1-1

CDR3aa: CASSQRQGRKEKLFF
CDR3nt: TGTGCCAGCAGCCAGCGACAGGGTCGGAAGGAAAAACTGTTTTTT
abundance: -
v_gene: TRBV9
d_gene: TRBD1
j_gene: TRBJ1-4

CDR3aa: CASSSKAGVETQYF
CDR3nt: TGTGCTAGCAGCTCAAAAGCGGGAGTGGAGACCCAGTACTTC
abundance: -
v_gene: TRBV7-7
d_gene: TRBD2
j_gene: TRBJ2-5

CDR3aa: CASSPEGLTDTQYF
CDR3nt: TGTGCCAGCAGCCCGGAGGGCCTCACAGATACGCAGTATTTT
abundance: -
v_gene: TRBV7-3
d_gene: -
j_gene: TRBJ2-3

CDR3aa: CASSSPDWGGEQFF
CDR3nt: TGTGCCAGCAGTTCCCCCGACTGGGGTGGTGAGCAGTTCTTC
abundance: -
v_gene: TRBV27
d_gene: -
j_gene: TRBJ2-1

CDR3aa: CASSFGLELEQYF
CDR3nt: TGTGCCAGCAGTTTCGGACTAGAGCTCGAGCAGTACTTC
abundance: few
v_gene: TRBV12-3/TRBV12-4
d_gene: TRBD2
j_gene: TRBJ2-7

CDR3aa: CASSLERGSSYEQYF
CDR3nt: TGTGCCAGCAGCCTAGAGCGGGGAAGCTCCTACGAGCAGTACTTC
abundance: -
v_gene: TRBV4-2
d_gene: TRBD2
j_gene: TRBJ2-7

CDR3aa: CASSPQAAAYNEQFF
CDR3nt: TGTGCCAGCAGTCCACAGGCGGCGGCCTACAATGAGCAGTTCTTC
abundance: -
v_gene: TRBV12-3/TRBV12-4
d_gene: -
j_gene: TRBJ2-1

CDR3aa: CSAPPLGEGRETQYF
CDR3nt: TGCAGTGCTCCTCCTTTGGGGGAGGGCCGAGAGACCCAGTACTTC
abundance: -
v_gene: TRBV20-1
d_gene: TRBD2
j_gene: TRBJ2-5

CDR3aa: CASSLESGGRNEQFF
CDR3nt: TGTGCCAGCAGTTTGGAGTCAGGGGGCCGCAATGAGCAGTTCTTC
abundance: few
v_gene: TRBV12-3/TRBV12-4
d_gene: TRBD1
j_gene: TRBJ2-1

CDR3aa: CASSQYRGHFYEQYF
CDR3nt: TGTGCCAGCAGCCAATACAGGGGGCACTTCTACGAGCAGTACTTC
abundance: few
v_gene: TRBV28
d_gene: TRBD1
j_gene: TRBJ2-7

CDR3aa: CASSLYLGGNEIEQYF
CDR3nt: TGTGCCAGCAGCTTGTATCTCGGGGGGAACGAGATCGAGCAGTACTTC
abundance: -
v_gene: TRBV5-5
d_gene: TRBD2
j_gene: TRBJ2-7

CDR3aa: CASSLGSFPTDTQYF
CDR3nt: TGTGCCAGCAGCTTAGGTTCATTCCCCACAGATACGCAGTATTTT
abundance: few
v_gene: TRBV7-2
d_gene: -
j_gene: TRBJ2-3

CDR3aa: CASSLDWIRGAVQETQYF
CDR3nt: TGTGCCAGCAGCTTAGATTGGATTAGGGGGGCTGTTCAAGAGACCCAGTACTTC
abundance: -
v_gene: TRBV11-2
d_gene: -
j_gene: TRBJ2-5

CDR3aa: CAWSSPGGYEQYF
CDR3nt: TGTGCCTGGAGCTCACCGGGGGGCTACGAGCAGTACTTC
abundance: -
v_gene: TRBV30
d_gene: TRBD2
j_gene: TRBJ2-7

CDR3aa: CASSSLGVSTDTQYF
CDR3nt: TGTGCCAGCAGCTCCCTTGGTGTTAGCACAGATACGCAGTATTTT
abundance: few
v_gene: TRBV7-9
d_gene: -
j_gene: TRBJ2-3

CDR3aa: CASSYPRTDTTSYEQYF
CDR3nt: TGTGCCAGCAGCTACCCCCGGACAGATACCACCTCCTACGAGCAGTACTTC
abundance: -
v_gene: TRBV7-9
d_gene: -
j_gene: TRBJ2-7

CDR3aa: CASSLVGGEAFF
CDR3nt: TGTGCCAGCAGCTTAGTTGGCGGTGAAGCTTTCTTT
abundance: -
v_gene: TRBV13
d_gene: -
j_gene: TRBJ1-1

CDR3aa: CASSLTPSPGDEQFF
CDR3nt: TGTGCCAGCAGCTTAACGCCTTCCCCCGGGGATGAGCAGTTCTTC
abundance: -
v_gene: TRBV7-3
d_gene: -
j_gene: TRBJ2-1

CDR3aa: CASSQRVGTDTQYF
CDR3nt: TGCGCCAGCAGCCAGAGGGTTGGCACAGATACGCAGTATTTT
abundance: -
v_gene: TRBV4-3
d_gene: -
j_gene: TRBJ2-3

CDR3aa: CASSLRRRSSYNEQFF
CDR3nt: TGTGCCAGCAGCTTGCGGCGGAGGAGCTCCTACAATGAGCAGTTCTTC
abundance: -
v_gene: TRBV5-6
d_gene: -
j_gene: TRBJ2-1

CDR3aa: CASSKIGQDPRTNEKLFF
CDR3nt: TGTGCCAGCAGCAAAATCGGCCAGGACCCTAGAACTAATGAAAAACTGTTTTTT
abundance: -
v_gene: TRBV21-1
d_gene: -
j_gene: TRBJ1-4

CDR3aa: CASSLAKRGWGLAGGGSNEQFF
CDR3nt: TGTGCCAGCAGCTTAGCGAAGCGTGGGTGGGGACTAGCGGGAGGGGGGAGCAATGAGCAGTTCTTC
abundance: few
v_gene: TRBV7-8
d_gene: TRBD2
j_gene: TRBJ2-1

CDR3aa: CASSYSIGQGNAYEQYF
CDR3nt: TGTGCCAGCAGTTACTCCATCGGACAGGGTAATGCCTACGAGCAGTACTTC
abundance: -
v_gene: TRBV6-2/TRBV6-3
d_gene: TRBD1
j_gene: TRBJ2-7

CDR3aa: CASSLAQGLSGYTF
CDR3nt: TGTGCCAGCAGTTTAGCCCAGGGACTAAGTGGCTACACCTTC
abundance: few
v_gene: TRBV12-3/TRBV12-4
d_gene: -
j_gene: TRBJ1-2

CDR3aa: CASSPTGGADTQYF
CDR3nt: TGTGCCAGCAGCCCCACCGGGGGGGCAGATACGCAGTATTTT
abundance: many
v_gene: TRBV12-3/TRBV12-4
d_gene: TRBD2
j_gene: TRBJ2-3

CDR3aa: CSVAQNRQALEAFF
CDR3nt: TGCAGCGTTGCCCAAAACCGACAGGCCCTTGAAGCTTTCTTT
abundance: -
v_gene: TRBV29-1
d_gene: -
j_gene: TRBJ1-1

CDR3aa: CASSLAGTGETQYF
CDR3nt: TGCGCCAGCAGCTTGGCCGGGACAGGGGAGACCCAGTACTTC
abundance: -
v_gene: TRBV5-1
d_gene: TRBD1
j_gene: TRBJ2-5

CDR3aa: CATSRDNRGNYNEQFF
CDR3nt: TGTGCCACCAGCAGAGATAACCGCGGAAACTACAATGAGCAGTTCTTC
abundance: few
v_gene: TRBV15
d_gene: -
j_gene: TRBJ2-1

CDR3aa: CASSHRSGSSYNEQFF
CDR3nt: TGCGCCAGCAGCCACCGTAGCGGGAGCTCCTACAATGAGCAGTTCTTC
abundance: -
v_gene: TRBV4-1
d_gene: TRBD2
j_gene: TRBJ2-1

CDR3aa: CASRRQGAGYEQYF
CDR3nt: TGTGCCAGCAGGAGACAGGGGGCAGGTTACGAGCAGTACTTC
abundance: few
v_gene: TRBV6-5
d_gene: TRBD1
j_gene: TRBJ2-7

CDR3aa: CSASTPGELFF
CDR3nt: TGCAGTGCTAGTACTCCCGGGGAGCTGTTTTTT
abundance: -
v_gene: TRBV20-1
d_gene: -
j_gene: TRBJ2-2

CDR3aa: CASSLLLETQYF
CDR3nt: TGTGCCAGCAGCCTACTCTTAGAGACCCAGTACTTC
abundance: -
v_gene: TRBV7-8
d_gene: -
j_gene: TRBJ2-5

CDR3aa: CASSFMGRVTEAFF
CDR3nt: TGTGCCAGCAGTTTCATGGGACGAGTCACTGAAGCTTTCTTT
abundance: -
v_gene: TRBV12-3/TRBV12-4
d_gene: -
j_gene: TRBJ1-1

CDR3aa: CATSTGRLYEQYF
CDR3nt: TGTGCCACCAGCACGGGTAGACTATACGAGCAGTACTTC
abundance: -
v_gene: TRBV15
d_gene: -
j_gene: TRBJ2-7

CDR3aa: CSVGPKVRGGMVGTEAFF
CDR3nt: TGCAGCGTTGGCCCTAAAGTCAGAGGGGGCATGGTCGGCACTGAAGCTTTCTTT
abundance: -
v_gene: TRBV29-1
d_gene: TRBD1
j_gene: TRBJ1-1

CDR3aa: CASSQDFGRDEQFF
CDR3nt: TGCGCCAGCAGCCAAGATTTCGGGAGAGATGAGCAGTTCTTC
abundance: once
v_gene: TRBV4-3
d_gene: -
j_gene: TRBJ2-1

CDR3aa: CATSDLRAGYETQYF
CDR3nt: TGTGCCACCAGTGATTTGCGAGCGGGATACGAGACCCAGTACTTC
abundance: -
v_gene: TRBV24-1
d_gene: TRBD2
j_gene: TRBJ2-5

CDR3aa: CASMIAPAGEQYF
CDR3nt: TGTGCCAGCATGATAGCGCCCGCGGGGGAGCAGTACTTC
abundance: few
v_gene: TRBV2
d_gene: -
j_gene: TRBJ2-7

CDR3aa: CASSPSLPGTEAFF
CDR3nt: TGTGCCAGCAGCCCCTCGCTTCCTGGCACTGAAGCTTTCTTT
abundance: -
v_gene: TRBV11-2
d_gene: -
j_gene: TRBJ1-1

CDR3aa: CASSLSMGDYNYGYTF
CDR3nt: TGTGCCAGCAGTTTATCGATGGGAGACTATAACTATGGCTACACCTTC
abundance: -
v_gene: TRBV27
d_gene: -
j_gene: TRBJ1-2

CDR3aa: CASSHEGLVEQYF
CDR3nt: TGCGCCAGCAGCCATGAAGGACTAGTCGAGCAGTACTTC
abundance: few
v_gene: TRBV4-1
d_gene: TRBD2
j_gene: TRBJ2-7

CDR3aa: CSARGTSNEQYF
CDR3nt: TGCAGTGCTAGAGGGACCAGCAACGAGCAGTACTTC
abundance: few
v_gene: TRBV20-1
d_gene: -
j_gene: TRBJ2-7

CDR3aa: CASSQDRDATQYF
CDR3nt: TGTGCCAGCAGCCAGGACAGGGACGCGACCCAGTACTTC
abundance: -
v_gene: TRBV12-3/TRBV12-4
d_gene: TRBD1
j_gene: TRBJ2-5

CDR3aa: CSALGGLAGGSYNEQFF
CDR3nt: TGCAGTGCCTTGGGGGGACTAGCGGGAGGCTCCTACAATGAGCAGTTCTTC
abundance: few
v_gene: TRBV20-1
d_gene: TRBD2
j_gene: TRBJ2-1

CDR3aa: CASSSGAFRETQYF
CDR3nt: TGTGCCAGCAGTTCCGGGGCCTTTCGAGAGACCCAGTACTTC
abundance: -
v_gene: TRBV6-5
d_gene: -
j_gene: TRBJ2-5

CDR3aa: CASSVGLAGGINEQFF
CDR3nt: TGTGCCAGCAGCGTAGGACTAGCGGGGGGTATAAATGAGCAGTTCTTC
abundance: few
v_gene: TRBV9
d_gene: TRBD2
j_gene: TRBJ2-1

CDR3aa: CASSWTSGSSYEQYF
CDR3nt: TGCGCCAGCAGCTGGACTAGCGGGAGCTCCTACGAGCAGTACTTC
abundance: many
v_gene: TRBV5-1
d_gene: TRBD2
j_gene: TRBJ2-7

CDR3aa: CASSLVERGAFF
CDR3nt: TGTGCCAGCAGTTTGGTAGAACGGGGAGCTTTCTTT
abundance: -
v_gene: TRBV12-3/TRBV12-4
d_gene: -
j_gene: TRBJ1-1

CDR3aa: CASSLMEKIGTDTQYF
CDR3nt: TGCGCCAGCAGCTTGATGGAGAAGATCGGCACAGATACGCAGTATTTT
abundance: -
v_gene: TRBV5-1
d_gene: -
j_gene: TRBJ2-3

CDR3aa: CASSPDTRDEQYF
CDR3nt: TGTGCCAGCAGCCCAGACACCCGGGATGAGCAGTACTTC
abundance: once
v_gene: TRBV9
d_gene: -
j_gene: TRBJ2-5

CDR3aa: CSVRIRGSSYEQYF
CDR3nt: TGCAGCGTTAGAATTCGGGGCAGCTCCTACGAGCAGTACTTC
abundance: few
v_gene: TRBV29-1
d_gene: -
j_gene: TRBJ2-7